This TCR beta chain was retrieved from a study of T cells in Graves' hyperthyroidism and ophthalmopathy (dated by TCRdb to the late 2010s). Background on the whole study: Peripheral blood was sampled at the time of initial diagnosis, prior to any treatment. According to the paper, TCR Vbeta CDR3 sequencing was carried out on 135 peripheral blood samples, which came from 40 to 45 ophthalmopathy, under 85 hyperthyroidism and roughly 17 progressor patients. The study also compared thyroid tissue and blood T-cell repertoires from more than five Graves' hyperthyroidism patients. An independent validation cohort of around 19 hyperthyroidism patients and approximately 17 patients who later progressed to ophthalmopathy tested prospective prediction of ophthalmopathy. To identify TCR V-J signatures that set the groups apart, the researchers used a discovery cohort of 90 to 100 patients, made up of roughly 40 with Graves' ophthalmopathy and about 59 with stable Graves' hyperthyroidism. After blood sampling, hyperthyroidism patients were treated with methimazole at a starting dose of 30 mg daily, and ophthalmopathy patients were treated with high-dose intravenous methylprednisolone. The 90 to 100 discovery patients were randomly divided into training and test sets at a 7:3 ratio. Summary of the overall study and its limitations: Most expanded thyroid clonotypes (frequency above 0.001) were also detected in blood, suggesting blood repertoires may reflect thyroid immune responses. Sample size was not statistically predetermined, and blinding of investigators to group allocation was not performed. In validation, the model predicted progression to ophthalmopathy with around 71% sensitivity and around 72% specificity, a median of about six months before onset. Ophthalmopathy was separated from stable hyperthyroidism by a 13 V-J signature model, with around 90% sensitivity and roughly 84% specificity obtained in cross-validation and 80%/75% obtained in testing.

Ophthalmopathy patients had moderately to severely active disease, Clinical Activity Score of at least 3, NOSPECS grade of at least 4, and duration under 3 months. Exclusion was applied to patients with uncontrolled infections, other autoimmune diseases, pregnancy or lactation. Diagnoses were based on clinical symptoms, serum thyroxine and TRAb, thyroid ultrasound and orbital computed tomography. PBMCs were separated from approximately 9.9 ml of fresh peripheral blood using Ficoll-Paque density gradient centrifugation. Trizol reagent was used to extract total RNA, and RNA quality was then checked on an Agilent 2100 Bioanalyzer. The TCR beta CDR3 regions were amplified from the RNA transcripts. A first-round RT-PCR of the TCR CDR3 used the HTBI primer set with the Qiagen OneStep RT-PCR kit. A second multiplex PCR round built the libraries, followed by size selection and purification. Sequencing of the libraries was done on an Illumina HiSeq2000 using paired-end 100 bp reads. The original methods were these. Raw data were processed with SOAPnuke, discarding reads with adapters, uncalled bases, mean Phred below 15, or no exact constant-primer or identifier match. High-quality paired reads were merged using COPE v1.2.5, and each unique nucleotide sequence was defined as a clonotype. MiTCR v1.1 was used to align clonotypes to the IMGT TRBV, TRBD and TRBJ reference segments. The analysis included only V-J combinations with a frequency above 0.0001, which together covered around 99% of the repertoires. A TCS score was defined as the ratio between F50 (clonal expansion) and ExV (chaos), using BLOSUM62-based TCRdist between CDR3 peptides within each V-J. Welch's t-statistics and random forest reduced 450 to 600 V-J features to about 12, which were used in a naive Bayes classifier (R e1071). TCRdb reprocessing: public reads trimmed at Q25 with fastp, clones called with MiXCR, in-frame beta chains kept. Rows with a matching CDR3 protein are joined into one entry that keeps the most common DNA and genes. The V and J calls were determined by TCRdb, not by the authors. Counted in this sample were about 600,000 distinct CDR3 sequences; approximately 14% of them appeared once. The ten top clones hold around 13% of the sample.

This clonotype was observed at least ten times. This receptor's antigen is unknown. Per-base qualities were not stored, and no clone one base away is much larger. The source of this sequence is a woman aged 45-60 years with Graves' ophthalmopathy. Material: blood.

The DNA is as follows: TGTGCCAGCAGACAGGCTAGCGGGAGGTTGGGTGAGCAGTTCTTC. This codes for CASRQASGRLGEQFF. This chain is built from TRBV6-1 and TRBJ2-1; TRBD2 agrees with 11 junctional bases. Unmatched junction bases come to 10, with V trimmed by 6 bases and J by 9 bases. The cysteine opens and the phenylalanine closes a CDR3 of 15 amino acids. Only the CDR3 part of the read is kept: 45 bases, read in frame from the first base. CDR1 and CDR2, looked up from the germline V gene, are MNHNS and SASEGT.